These T cell receptor beta chains were read from a single sample in a study of blood T cell repertoires in COVID-19. Method: immunoSEQ multiplex PCR; TCRdb's copy keeps in-frame clones and lacks some. Among around 280,000 clones listed, roughly nine tenths were seen once. Sequenced input: PBMCs or T cells enriched from blood (not recorded which). The receptors come from a woman aged 40 to 50 who had recovered from COVID-19. Each CDR3 is given with its conserved first and last residue. A D gene is named only where the DNA matches it firmly. Size is stated for part of the rows, as once, few or many counts, or as a class when the clone is expanded.

TRBV3-1/TRBV3-2,NA,TRBJ2-7,NA,CASSPPGAGLSYEQYF,TGTGCCAGCAGCCCCCCTGGCGCGGGACTCTCCTACGAGCAGTACTTC
TRBV5-4,TRBD1,TRBJ1-6,NA,CASSLGQGARSPLHF,TGTGCCAGCAGCTTGGGGCAGGGGGCGAGATCACCCCTCCACTTT
TRBV5-1,NA,TRBJ1-2,NA,CASSLWDKSGYGYTF,TGCGCCAGCAGCTTGTGGGACAAATCGGGCTATGGCTACACCTTC
TRBV7-9,NA,TRBJ1-1,few,CASSSPARGNTEAFF,TGTGCCAGCAGCTCACCTGCCAGGGGAAACACTGAAGCTTTCTTT
TRBV29-1,TRBD1,TRBJ1-4,NA,CSVPQGASEKLFF,TGCAGCGTTCCACAGGGGGCAAGCGAAAAACTGTTTTTT
TRBV7-2,TRBD1,TRBJ1-5,NA,CASSQTGGEPQHF,TGTGCCAGCAGCCAGACAGGGGGCGAGCCCCAGCATTTT
TRBV28,TRBD2,TRBJ2-7,NA,CASSLLAGGSPTQQYF,TGTGCCAGCAGTTTATTAGCGGGAGGTTCCCCTACTCAGCAGTACTTC
TRBV5-1,NA,TRBJ2-4,NA,CASSLVPEARQNIQYF,TGCGCCAGCAGCTTGGTGCCAGAGGCCCGGCAGAACATTCAGTACTTC
TRBV28,NA,TRBJ1-2,NA,CASSPIDSYYGYTF,TGTGCCAGCAGCCCGATCGACAGTTACTATGGCTACACCTTC
TRBV7-2,NA,TRBJ2-7,few,CASSPSTGRNEQYF,TGTGCCAGCAGCCCGTCGACAGGCCGGAACGAGCAGTACTTC
TRBV4-1,TRBD1,TRBJ2-6,NA,CASMAGQGASGANVLTF,TGCGCCAGCATGGCTGGACAGGGGGCATCTGGGGCCAACGTCCTGACTTTC
TRBV20-1,NA,TRBJ1-1,NA,CSASPRNTEAFF,TGCAGTGCTAGTCCCCGTAACACTGAAGCTTTCTTT
TRBV30,NA,TRBJ2-7,NA,CAWSVRQAPYEQYF,TGTGCCTGGAGTGTGCGACAGGCCCCCTACGAGCAGTACTTC
TRBV9,NA,TRBJ2-5,NA,CASSPPDSPLGTQYF,TGTGCCAGCAGCCCCCCAGACAGCCCCCTGGGGACCCAGTACTTC
TRBV5-6,NA,TRBJ2-5,NA,CASSPPLGGGETQYF,TGTGCCAGCAGCCCACCTCTGGGGGGTGGAGAGACCCAGTACTTC
TRBV6-5,NA,TRBJ2-7,NA,CASRPATRASYEQYF,TGTGCCAGCAGACCCGCGACACGAGCTTCCTACGAGCAGTACTTC
TRBV28,TRBD1,TRBJ2-1,NA,CASNPGVAGGHNEQFF,TGTGCCAGCAATCCAGGGGTGGCAGGGGGCCACAATGAGCAGTTCTTC
TRBV5-5,NA,TRBJ2-7,NA,CASTRLFSSYEQYF,TGTGCCAGCACTCGTCTTTTTAGTTCCTACGAGCAGTACTTC
TRBV19,NA,TRBJ1-4,NA,CASRQAANEKLFF,TGTGCCAGCCGACAGGCGGCTAATGAAAAACTGTTTTTT
TRBV6-1,NA,TRBJ1-1,few,CASSDPSLLTGNTEAFF,TGTGCCAGCAGTGATCCCTCTCTCCTGACAGGCAACACTGAAGCTTTCTTT
TRBV30,TRBD1,TRBJ2-2,NA,CASKGQLLTGELFF,TGTGCCTCTAAGGGACAGTTGTTGACCGGGGAGCTGTTTTTT
TRBV15,TRBD2,TRBJ2-1,few,CATSLRTSGRGYEQFF,TGTGCCACCAGTCTTAGGACTAGCGGGAGAGGGTATGAGCAGTTCTTC
TRBV12-3/TRBV12-4,NA,TRBJ1-2,NA,CASTEWQGIGYTF,TGTGCCAGCACCGAATGGCAGGGAATTGGCTACACCTTC
TRBV6-2/TRBV6-3,TRBD2,TRBJ2-1,few,CASSPGLVNSNEQFF,TGTGCCAGCAGCCCGGGACTAGTAAATTCCAATGAGCAGTTCTTC
TRBV7-8,NA,TRBJ1-2,NA,CASSPRWGGDYGYTF,TGTGCCAGCAGCCCAAGATGGGGCGGTGACTATGGCTACACCTTC
TRBV18,NA,TRBJ1-1,NA,CASSPYSLDLNTEAFF,TGTGCCAGCTCACCTTACTCCCTAGACCTGAACACTGAAGCTTTCTTT
TRBV4-2,TRBD2,TRBJ2-7,NA,CASSQDGRGSHYEQYF,TGTGCCAGCAGCCAAGATGGGAGGGGCTCCCACTACGAGCAGTACTTC
TRBV10-2,TRBD2,TRBJ2-7,NA,CASRSGGRTNEQYF,TGCGCCAGCAGGAGCGGGGGGAGGACGAACGAGCAGTACTTC
TRBV10-3,NA,TRBJ2-3,NA,CAISPPSADTQYF,TGTGCCATCAGTCCTCCTAGCGCCGATACGCAGTATTTT
TRBV30,NA,TRBJ1-2,NA,CAAPLLVLGGYTF,TGTGCCGCTCCCCTCTTGGTCCTCGGGGGCTACACCTTC
TRBV18,TRBD2,TRBJ2-3,NA,CASSPSEGAGGDTDTQYF,TGTGCCAGCTCACCGTCGGAGGGAGCGGGAGGTGACACAGATACGCAGTATTTT
TRBV9,NA,TRBJ2-1,NA,CASSAASGSTFEQFF,TGTGCCAGCAGCGCCGCTAGTGGGTCTACGTTCGAGCAGTTCTTC
TRBV24-1,TRBD1,TRBJ2-1,NA,CATSDLPGQAPNEQFF,TGTGCCACCAGTGATTTGCCGGGACAGGCCCCCAATGAGCAGTTCTTC
TRBV7-9,NA,TRBJ1-3,NA,CASSLVHPVGNTIYF,TGTGCCAGCAGCTTAGTTCATCCGGTCGGAAACACCATATATTTT
TRBV19,TRBD1,TRBJ1-2,once,CASSMVDRESSGYTF,TGTGCCAGTAGTATGGTCGACAGGGAGAGTAGTGGCTACACCTTC
TRBV2,NA,TRBJ1-4,many,CASSAQGVHNEKLFF,TGTGCCAGCAGCGCACAGGGAGTTCATAATGAAAAACTGTTTTTT
TRBV29-1,TRBD2,TRBJ2-1,NA,CSVGTSGNNEQFF,TGCAGCGTTGGGACTAGCGGTAACAATGAGCAGTTCTTC
TRBV28,TRBD2,TRBJ2-3,NA,CASFSGREDTQYF,TGTGCCAGCTTTAGCGGGAGGGAAGATACGCAGTATTTT
TRBV15,TRBD1,TRBJ1-6,NA,CATSRDLTTGQTLHF,TGTGCCACCAGCAGAGATCTGACGACAGGGCAAACCCTCCACTTT